This T cell receptor (beta chain) was obtained from a study of cytomegalovirus exposure and HLA in healthy donors. General observations from the study: CMV serostatus was the sole immune exposure information available. Using the classifier, cytomegalovirus status was reportedly diagnosed with high specificity and sensitivity.

Concerning this clone: Its antigen remains unknown.

The study ran its PCR with 60 Vbeta and 13 Jbeta primers. Assay used: immunoSEQ multiplex PCR; TCRdb lists only in-frame clones, some missing. This table holds 130,000 to 150,000 clones. CDR3 length: 14 amino acids. The V gene's germline CDR1 is SQVTM and CDR2 ANQGSEA. Trimming stripped 5 bases from V and 4 bases from J, with 16 bases between. The sample comprised PBMCs. The receptor comes from a man aged 40-50 years in good health and CMV-seronegative. V usage is TRBV29-1 and J usage is TRBJ2-3, with a possible D match to TRBD2 (5 bases). CDR3 amino acids: CSVRLAIPPDTQYF. Written as DNA, the CDR3 is TGCAGCGTTCGTTTAGCGATCCCTCCAGATACGCAGTATTTT.